This entry lists 12 T cell receptor beta chains sequenced from one sample in a study of T cell responses to AZD1222 COVID-19 vaccine. The assay was immunoSEQ multiplex PCR, and TCRdb's table has in-frame clones only and misses some. The sample records under 200,000 clones, approximately 95% being singletons. Here the sequenced sample was peripheral blood, taken on day 0 of AZD1222 vaccination. The receptors shown here come from an adult in good health.

The rearrangement uses TRBV5-4 and TRBJ2-4; D unclear. The CDR3 is made up of 16 amino acids. V was shortened by 4 bases and J by 1 base, with 15 bases between the two germline ends. CDR1 and CDR2 (germline): SGHNT, YYREEE (reference sequence). The CDR3 loop reads CASSARVAEAKNIQYF. The CDR3 DNA reads TGTGCCAGCAGCGCAAGGGTGGCGGAGGCCAAAAACATTCAGTACTTC.

The V and J genes are TRBV21-1 and TRBJ1-6. TRBV21-1 corresponds to a pseudogene. CDR3 length: 8 residues. CDR3 sequence reads: CASSVRLF. Here the CDR3 DNA reads TGTGCCAGCAGCGTCCGCCTTTTT.

The J gene is TRBJ2-3, the V gene TRBV28; possibly TRBD2 for D (6 bases). CDR3 length: 18 amino acids. The V and J ends lost 4 bases and 0 bases respectively, with 20 bases between them. Germline values: CDR1 MDHEN, CDR2 SYDVKM. The CDR3 region is CASSWGLGVLGSTDTQYF. CDR3 DNA sequence: TGTGCCAGCAGTTGGGGACTGGGAGTGCTTGGGAGCACAGATACGCAGTATTTT. The full variable domain, completed using reference TRBV28 and TRBJ2-3, is DVKVTQSSRYLVKRTGEKVFLECVQDMDHENMFWYRQDPGLGLRLIYFSYDVKMKEKGDIPEGYSVSREKKERFSLILESASTNQTSMYLCASSWGLGVLGSTDTQYFGPGTRLTVL.

V and J are TRBV19 and TRBJ1-2; TRBD1 matches 8 bases. V trimming: 5 bases; J trimming: 6 bases; junction bases outside the gene matches: 5. Germline CDR1 and CDR2: LNHDA and SQIVND (reference sequence). The CDR3 spans 13 residues. The CDR3 DNA follows: TGTGCCAGTAGTCGCAGGGGGCAAGATGGCTACACCTTC. Its translation is CASSRRGQDGYTF. Full variable domain (rest looked up from reference TRBV19 and TRBJ1-2): DGGITQSPKYLFRKEGQNVTLSCEQNLNHDAMYWYRQDPGQGLRLIYYSQIVNDFQKGDIAEGYSVSREKKESFPLTVTSAQKNPTAFYLCASSRRGQDGYTFGSGTRLTVV.

This chain connects TRBV5-4 to TRBJ2-6, with 8 bases that match TRBD1. The trim removed 10 bases at V and 2 bases at J, leaving 5 bases unmatched. The CDR3 is made up of 14 amino acids. Germline lookup yields CDR1 SGHNT and CDR2 YYREEE (reference sequence). CDR3 protein: CAARQGTGANVLTF. The CDR3 DNA is TGTGCCGCCCGACAGGGGACTGGGGCCAACGTCCTGACTTTC.

The chain uses TRBV4-1 and TRBJ1-2; TRBD1 is a possible D gene (6 bases). V gave up 2 bases and J gave up 7 bases, with 17 bases separating them. This CDR3 has 15 residues. Germline lookup yields CDR1 MGHRA and CDR2 YSYEKL. The CDR3, as DNA: TGCGCCAGCAGCCAACCGAGACAGGCCAAGGGTGGCTACACCTTC. It is translated as CASSQPRQAKGGYTF.

This chain joins TRBV6-5 and TRBJ2-1, with D perhaps matching TRBD2 (5 bases). Trimming removed 5 bases from V and 0 bases from J, with 8 bases in between. CDR3 length equals 14 residues. Germline values: CDR1 MNHEY, CDR2 SVGAGI. This CDR3 reads CASSLGSSYNEQFF. Here the CDR3 DNA reads TGTGCCAGCAGTCTAGGGAGCTCCTACAATGAGCAGTTCTTC.

The chain carries TRBV6-5 and TRBJ1-3; D is perhaps TRBD1 (5 bases). The CDR3 is 13 amino acids. CDR1 MNHEY and CDR2 SVGAGI come from the germline V gene. V gave up 10 bases and J gave up 3 bases, with 13 bases separating them. The CDR3: CATFGGNGNTIYF. Here the CDR3 DNA reads TGTGCCACCTTTGGGGGGAATGGAAACACCATATATTTT.

The gene calls are TRBV6-1 and TRBJ1-5; D call uncertain. Trimming cost V 2 bases and J 5 bases, with 13 bases left between them. The length of the CDR3 is 15 residues. Germline values: CDR1 MNHNS, CDR2 SASEGT. In nucleotides, the CDR3 is TGTGCCAGCAGTGAATTCGAGCGGTGGGATCAGCCCCAGCATTTT. Amino acids: CASSEFERWDQPQHF.

The chain employs TRBV27 and TRBJ1-3; D ambiguous. The ends were cut back, 5 bases at V and 0 bases at J, with 14 bases in the middle. The CDR3 totals 16 residues. CDR1 MNHEY and CDR2 SMNVEV come from the germline V gene (reference sequence). The CDR3 loop reads CASSTSGRASGNTIYF. The DNA for the CDR3 is TGTGCCAGCAGTACCAGTGGACGGGCCTCTGGAAACACCATATATTTT.

This chain's CDR3 is CASRSGLKINEQFF. CDR3 bases: TGTGCCAGCCGAAGCGGGCTGAAAATTAATGAGCAGTTCTTC. This sequence joins TRBV18 and TRBJ2-1, with TRBD2 as a possible D gene (6 bases). With 8 bases removed from V and 7 bases from J, the gap between germline ends came to 18 bases. Germline V gene lookup returns CDR1 KGHSH and CDR2 LQKENI. This CDR3 contains 14 residues.

This rearrangement joins TRBV5-1 to TRBJ1-4; no definite D call. The CDR3 spans 14 residues. V was trimmed by 4 bases and J by 5 bases, leaving 12 bases between them. CDR1 and CDR2 (germline): SGHRS, YFSETQ. DNA of the CDR3: TGCGCCAGCAGCCCCGCCGGAAAGAATGAAAAACTGTTTTTT. Protein: CASSPAGKNEKLFF.